Listed here are 5 T cell receptor beta chains from one sample, sequenced in a study of beta chain features in type 1 diabetes. Overall study findings and caveats: Within each of all four CD4+ subsets, Type 1 diabetes patients had TCRB CDR3s that were moderately but significantly shorter.

Antigen specificity for these receptors is unknown. Sequenced material consisted of expressed TCRB transcripts (all of the isolated RNA was reverse transcribed). Repertoires were generated with immunoSEQ multiplex PCR, while TCRdb's copy carries only in-frame clones and drops some. The data hold 250,000 to 300,000 clones, with roughly an eighth observed a single time. The source material was naive CD4+ T cells from blood. These receptors all come from a man aged 25 to 40 with type 1 diabetes.

V and J are TRBV6-6 and TRBJ2-5; 8 nucleotides line up with TRBD1. The CDR3 is 15 residues long. The trim removed 2 bases at V and 5 bases at J, leaving 7 bases unmatched. Germline CDR1 reads MNHNY; CDR2 reads SVGAGI (reference sequence). The CDR3 reads CASSYGQGHWETQYF. DNA for the CDR3: TGTGCCAGCAGTTACGGACAGGGCCACTGGGAGACCCAGTACTTC.

This clone was seen a handful of times. The chain links TRBV7-6 to TRBJ2-7; 11 nucleotides align to TRBD2. Germline-derived CDR1 and CDR2 are SGHVS and FNYEAQ. CDR3 length: 14 residues. Trimming at V came to 5 bases and at J to 6 bases, leaving 6 bases not matched to a gene. The CDR3 nucleotides are TGTGCCAGCAGCCAGGGGGGACTAGCGGCCGAGCAGTACTTC. Its translation: CASSQGGLAAEQYF.

This sequence joins TRBV30 and TRBJ2-7, with TRBD2 identical over 7 bases. V gave up 2 bases and J gave up 4 bases; unmatched junction bases: 5. CDR1 and CDR2 (germline): GTSNPN, SVGIG (reference sequence). This CDR3 has 13 residues. The CDR3 region is CAWSTPGGYEQYF. CDR3 in DNA: TGTGCCTGGAGTACGCCGGGAGGATACGAGCAGTACTTC.

The genes are TRBV5-4 and TRBJ2-5; 9 positions agree with TRBD2. The junction had 8 bases not matched to a gene; V was cut back by 3 bases and J by 5 bases. CDR1 SGHNT and CDR2 YYREEE come from the germline V gene (reference sequence). The CDR3 covers 15 residues. This CDR3 reads CASSSPGLAMETQYF. In DNA, the CDR3 is TGTGCCAGCAGCTCCCCGGGACTAGCTATGGAGACCCAGTACTTC.

Only a few counts were recorded for this clone. The rearrangement joins TRBV30 to TRBJ2-1; weak D call: TRBD2 (7 bases). Germline V gene sequence: CDR1 GTSNPN, CDR2 SVGIG (reference sequence). The CDR3 has 15 residues. Trimming cost V 5 bases and J 2 bases, with 16 bases left between them. The CDR3 DNA sequence: TGTGCCTGGGGCCTGGGGGCGGGGGCCTACAATGAGCAGTTCTTC. It specifies CAWGLGAGAYNEQFF.